These 21 T cell receptor beta chains share one sample of origin, sequenced in a study of T-cell reconstitution after alpha-beta-depleted transplantation in children. Unique molecular identifiers were incorporated when the TCRbeta library was constructed. From the PCR reads, TCRdb called clonotypes with MiXCR, one entry per CDR3 protein. The sample has a few hundred thousand distinct CDR3 sequences, 9.7% seen once. The sample was PBMCs from the stem cell graft donor, taken from the stem cell graft. The receptors stem from a human donor who donated a stem cell graft to a child with SCID.

This clonotype was seen many times. The rearrangement uses TRBV2 and TRBJ1-4, with a possible D match to TRBD1 (6 bases). V was cut by 5 bases and J by 0 bases, with 16 bases left in between. CDR1 and CDR2 (germline): SNHLY, FYNNEI. This CDR3 contains 17 residues. CDR3 in amino acids: CASSQAGTPATNEKLFF. The CDR3 DNA reads TGTGCCAGCAGTCAGGCCGGGACACCCGCAACTAATGAAAAACTGTTTTTT.

J is TRBJ1-2 and V is TRBV27; D is perhaps TRBD1 (5 bases). V shed 4 bases and J shed 3 bases, with 21 bases lying between them. CDR1 and CDR2 from the germline V gene are MNHEY and SMNVEV (reference sequence). There are 17 residues in the CDR3. CDR3 in amino acids: CASSSRVEPLPYYGYTF. CDR3 in DNA: TGTGCCAGCAGTTCCAGGGTGGAGCCCCTTCCTTACTATGGCTACACCTTC.

The chain joins TRBV5-1 to TRBJ1-1, with D perhaps matching TRBD1 (6 bases). The CDR3 loop spans 15 amino acids. The V and J ends lost 3 bases and 1 base respectively, with 13 bases between them. CDR1 and CDR2 (germline): SGHRS, YFSETQ. CDR3 residues: CASSSVAGANTEAFF. The CDR3 DNA reads as TGCGCCAGCAGCTCGGTGGCAGGGGCGAACACTGAAGCTTTCTTT.

This clonotype occurred once. This CDR3 reads CASSARDWATNEQFF. The CDR3 region has the DNA TGTGCCAGCAGCGCCCGGGACTGGGCCACCAATGAGCAGTTCTTC. The V gene is TRBV2, the J gene TRBJ2-1, with D possibly matching TRBD2 (6 bases). Germline V lookup: CDR1 SNHLY, CDR2 FYNNEI. The CDR3 contains 15 residues. V was trimmed by 6 bases and J by 6 bases, leaving 18 bases between them.

This clonotype was recorded at least ten times. CDR3 sequence: CATSGGATDTQYF. The CDR3 nucleotides are TGTGCCACCAGTGGTGGGGCGACAGATACGCAGTATTTT. The chain uses TRBV24-1 and TRBJ2-3; D possibly corresponds to TRBD1 (5 bases). Trimming pared 5 bases from V and 3 bases from J, leaving 8 bases between. CDR3 length equals 13 residues. Germline V gene data show CDR1 as KGHDR and CDR2 as SFDVKD.

This clonotype has more than one count but fewer than ten. CDR3 sequence (DNA): TGCGCCAGCAGCCAAGCCGGGACACCGAGCACAGATACGCAGTATTTT. This translates into CASSQAGTPSTDTQYF. This chain connects TRBV4-1 to TRBJ2-3, with D perhaps TRBD1 (6 bases). V was trimmed by 1 base and J by 0 bases, leaving 11 bases between them. CDR1 and CDR2 from the germline V gene are MGHRA and YSYEKL. The CDR3 runs 16 residues.

A few counts support this clonotype. The J gene is TRBJ2-7, the V gene TRBV10-3; weak D call: TRBD2 (6 bases). Germline V gene sequence: CDR1 ENHRY, CDR2 SYGVKD. V was cut by 7 bases and J by 0 bases, with 19 bases left in between. The CDR3 is made up of 16 amino acids. CDR3 in amino acids: CAITNRKQDYSYEQYF. CDR3 nucleotide sequence: TGTGCCATCACCAACCGAAAACAGGACTACTCCTACGAGCAGTACTTC.

The chain uses TRBV5-1 and TRBJ2-7, with a weak D call TRBD2 (6 bases). Germline CDR1 SGHRS, CDR2 YFSETQ. V was cut by 0 bases and J by 0 bases, with 10 bases left in between. The CDR3 is made up of 15 amino acids. The CDR3 reads CASSLAAGSSYEQYF. The CDR3 nucleotides read TGCGCCAGCAGCTTGGCGGCGGGGAGCTCCTACGAGCAGTACTTC.

This clonotype has ten or more counts. The V gene is TRBV5-1, the J gene TRBJ2-2, with D maybe TRBD1 (6 bases). From germline, CDR1 is SGHRS and CDR2 YFSETQ. Trimming cost V 7 bases and J 3 bases, with 10 bases left between them. This CDR3 is built from 13 residues. The CDR3 DNA reads TGCGCCAGCCAGGGGCAAGACACCGGGGAGCTGTTTTTT. As protein: CASQGQDTGELFF.

This sequence joins TRBV5-1 and TRBJ2-3; perhaps D is TRBD1 or TRBD2 (5 bases each). CDR3 length: 14 amino acids. Trimming pared 0 bases from V and 8 bases from J, leaving 13 bases between. Germline V gene lookup returns CDR1 SGHRS and CDR2 YFSETQ. CDR3 DNA sequence: TGCGCCAGCAGCTTGGAGTCGGGGCGGGTTACGCAGTATTTT. Translated: CASSLESGRVTQYF.

The rearrangement uses TRBV2 and TRBJ1-3, with 9 bases matching TRBD1. J gave up 4 bases and V 6 bases, and 10 bases lay outside the gene matches. From germline, CDR1 is SNHLY and CDR2 FYNNEI. This CDR3 is built from 16 residues. The CDR3 region has the DNA TGTGCCAGCAGCGCGACCGGGACAGGGAACGGAAACACCATATATTTT. This sequence encodes CASSATGTGNGNTIYF. Filled out from reference TRBV2 and TRBJ1-3, the complete variable domain reads EPEVTQTPSHQVTQMGQEVILRCVPISNHLYFYWYRQILGQKVEFLVSFYNNEISEKSEIFDDQFSVERPDGSNFTLKIRSTKLEDSAMYFCASSATGTGNGNTIYFGEGSWLTVV.

In its sample, this clonotype was seen many times. V usage is TRBV11-2 and J usage is TRBJ1-2, with 8 bases identical to TRBD1. The CDR3 is 13 amino acids. From germline, CDR1 is SGHAT and CDR2 FQNNGV. The V and J ends lost 5 bases and 6 bases, in that order; junction bases with no gene match: 5. The CDR3 loop is CASSPQTGDGYTF. DNA of the CDR3: TGTGCCAGCAGCCCGCAGACAGGGGATGGCTACACCTTC.

The table lists this clonotype with many counts. The chain combines TRBV28 with TRBJ2-2; 8 bases line up with TRBD1. CDR1 MDHEN and CDR2 SYDVKM come from the germline V gene. The CDR3 is 14 residues long. Unmatched junction bases numbered 6, after V lost 6 bases and J lost 6 bases. The CDR3 DNA sequence: TGTGCCAGCAGGCCACAGGGGGTCGCCGGGGAGCTGTTTTTT. It translates to CASRPQGVAGELFF.

This clonotype was counted at least ten times. The J gene is TRBJ1-5, the V gene TRBV20-1; a possible D gene is TRBD1 (5 bases). V was cut by 6 bases and J by 1 base, with 10 bases left in between. In germline, CDR1 is DFQATT, CDR2 SNEGSKA (reference sequence). This CDR3 contains 13 residues. This chain's CDR3 is CSAGTSSNQPQHF. The CDR3 bases are TGCAGTGCGGGGACGTCCAGCAATCAGCCCCAGCATTTT.

To note about this clonotype: A much larger clone differs from this one at a single base, so this may be a read error. The chain employs TRBV7-2 and TRBJ1-2; D is perhaps TRBD1 (5 bases). CDR1 SGHTA and CDR2 FQGNSA come from the germline V gene. V dropped 5 bases and J dropped 7 bases, with 17 bases sitting between them. The CDR3 contains 14 residues. For the CDR3, the DNA is TGTGCCAGCAGCATGTCAGGGTTTCTCTCTGGCTACACCTTC. This translates into CASSMSGFLSGYTF.

This clonotype was seen ten or more times. The J gene is TRBJ2-3, the V gene TRBV29-1; 9 bases map to TRBD1. Germline loops: CDR1 SQVTM, CDR2 ANQGSEA. This CDR3 comprises 14 residues. V lost 7 bases and J lost 3; bases outside the gene matches: 8. The CDR3 nucleotides are TGCAGCGGCCGGGGACAGGGAGTTACAGATACGCAGTATTTT. This gives the protein CSGRGQGVTDTQYF.

Ten or more counts support this clonotype. The chain links TRBV7-2 to TRBJ1-1, with TRBD1 as a possible D gene (6 bases). The germline V gene has CDR1 SGHTA and CDR2 FQGNSA. The CDR3 is 15 amino acids. The V gene lost 5 bases and the J gene lost 3 bases, with 16 bases spanning the gap. CDR3 sequence reads: CASSPMRGGYTEAFF. Here the CDR3 DNA reads TGTGCCAGCAGCCCGATGAGAGGGGGGTACACTGAAGCTTTCTTT.

This clonotype was counted ten times or more. The chain carries TRBV5-1 and TRBJ2-7; possible D gene TRBD1, 7 bases. This CDR3 spans 14 amino acids. V was pared by 3 bases and J by 1 base, with 11 bases between. CDR1 is SGHRS, CDR2 YFSETQ, per germline. The CDR3 nucleotides are TGCGCCAGCAGCTGGAGGGGGCGTTCCTACGAGCAGTACTTC. Translating gives CASSWRGRSYEQYF. Full variable domain (outside the CDR3, taken from reference TRBV5-1 and TRBJ2-7): KAGVTQTPRYLIKTRGQQVTLSCSPISGHRSVSWYQQTPGQGLQFLFEYFSETQRNKGNFPGRFSGRQFSNSRSEMNVSTLELGDSALYLCASSWRGRSYEQYFGPGTRLTVT.

This clonotype was found many times. This chain uses TRBV20-1 with TRBJ2-7; maybe TRBD1 (5 bases). The CDR3 length is 14 residues. The V and J ends lost 5 bases and 6 bases respectively, with 20 bases between them. Germline V gene data show CDR1 as DFQATT and CDR2 as SNEGSKA (reference sequence). The CDR3 here is CSAFQAGAPREQYF. DNA for the CDR3: TGCAGTGCTTTCCAGGCTGGGGCTCCCCGCGAGCAGTACTTC.

This clonotype occurred many times. The chain carries TRBV4-3 and TRBJ2-3; 9 nucleotides align to TRBD2. The V segment lost 0 bases and the J segment 5 bases; nucleotides outside the gene matches: 6. In germline, CDR1 is LGHNA, CDR2 YSLEER. CDR3 length equals 16 residues. As DNA, the CDR3 is TGCGCCAGCAGCCAAGATATGGCTAGCGGGGTAGATACGCAGTATTTT. This gives the protein CASSQDMASGVDTQYF.

This clonotype was counted at least ten times. V gene TRBV3-1 combines with J gene TRBJ2-1; 10 bases fit TRBD1. CDR1 LGHDT and CDR2 YNNKEL come from the germline V gene (reference sequence). V dropped 5 bases and J dropped 7; count of bases not matched to a gene: 8. The CDR3 consists of 15 residues. The CDR3 DNA sequence: TGTGCCAGCAGCACTGACAGGGGGCTTTCGAATGAGCAGTTCTTC. Its protein product is CASSTDRGLSNEQFF.